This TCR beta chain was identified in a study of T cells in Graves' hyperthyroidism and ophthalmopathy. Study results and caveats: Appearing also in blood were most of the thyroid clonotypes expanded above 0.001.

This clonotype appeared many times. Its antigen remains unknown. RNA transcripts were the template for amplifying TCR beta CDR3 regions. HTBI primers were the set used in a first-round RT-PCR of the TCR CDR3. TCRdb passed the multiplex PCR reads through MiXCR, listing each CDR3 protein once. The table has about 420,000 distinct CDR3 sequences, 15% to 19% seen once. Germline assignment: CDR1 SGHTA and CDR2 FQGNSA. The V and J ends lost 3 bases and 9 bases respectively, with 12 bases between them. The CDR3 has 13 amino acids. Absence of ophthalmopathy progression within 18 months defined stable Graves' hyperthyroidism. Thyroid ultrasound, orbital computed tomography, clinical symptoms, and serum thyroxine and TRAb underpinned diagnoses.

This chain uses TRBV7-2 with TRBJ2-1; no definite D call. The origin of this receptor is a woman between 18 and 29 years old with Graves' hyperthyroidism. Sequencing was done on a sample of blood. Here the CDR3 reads CASSLGSASEQFF. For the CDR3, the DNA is TGTGCCAGCAGCTTGGGCAGTGCAAGTGAGCAGTTCTTC.